Given below is one TCR beta chain in context. Its antigen is not yet known. No base qualities exist here, and no much larger clone lies one base off it. Libraries were constructed by the immunoSEQ multiplex PCR assay. The study's own analysis went as follows. Preprocessing removed nonproductive sequences and CDR3s not starting with C, not ending with F or W, or shorter than 7 amino acids. Antigen-specific clonotypes were called with the MANAFEST web app, based on expansion relative to reference and other culture wells. To be counted as positive, a clone had to show significant expansion compared with the reference culture, at an FDR below 0.05, in 2 of 3 replicate wells. Positive clones also required significant expansion versus all other tandem wells and an odds ratio above 5. Pairwise Levenshtein distance, computed with the stringdist R package after three terminal residues were trimmed from each end, was used as the measure of CDR3 homology. The clones in this table, taken by TCRdb from immuneACCESS, are in-frame only. Not every clone is retained; where verified, under half of the shortfall comes from an unresolved V gene, and the cause of the rest is unknown. Clone size and the V and J calls come from that table; the DNA yielded D and trimming. Present in this sample are 22,000 or so clones, about 70% of which were seen just once. The top ten hold 19% of the sample.

This record comes from a study of CD4 T cells in relation to SARS-CoV-2 and coronaviruses (dated by TCRdb to about 2021). A note on the overall study: In the ViraFEST assay, PBMCs were grown with antigen for approximately ten days, and TCR beta CDR3s were then sequenced to identify antigen-specific clonal expansions. An HIV-1 Nef peptide pool or a culture without peptide was used as the negative reference condition. Shared crossreactive spike epitopes were mapped to their HLA restriction using patient-derived lymphoblastoid cell lines. Memory CD4+ T cell crossreactivity between SARS-CoV-2 and common cold coronavirus spike proteins was assessed at the TCR clonotype level in the study. Samples from a few pre-COVID donors and the naive versus memory experiments were sequenced with the Adaptive Biotechnologies TCR-sequencing kit; other data were Illumina-based. A different, Illumina-based TCR-beta assay was used to sequence expansion assays from other donors in the study.

CD4+ T cells from unexposed donors were collected before the COVID-19 pandemic (2011-2018). The EasySep CD4+ T cell isolation kit was used to isolate CD4+ T cells once the cultures had run for under 11 days. As far as cell numbers permitted, CD4+ T cells from unexposed donors were tested for reactivity against SARS-CoV-2 S and N as well as four spike pools from common cold coronaviruses. Around 1.8 million PBMCs per well were cultured in IMDM with about 5.5% human AB serum and roughly 10 IU/ml IL-2. Half of the culture medium was replaced with fresh IL-2-containing medium on days 3 and 7. Each peptide culture condition was generally run in triplicate replicate wells. The leukapheresis product for the unexposed donors was obtained through commercial purchase. Ficoll-Paque PLUS gradient centrifugation was used to isolate PBMCs from leukapheresis product or whole blood. PBMCs were either used fresh in the expansion assay or cryopreserved at -140 degrees C. The QIAamp Micro DNA Kit was used to extract genomic DNA from the CD4+ T cells.

Findings and caveats that apply to the study as a whole: The study was constrained by small numbers of patients and of tested TCRs. No donor contributed both pre-pandemic and post-infection samples, which limited tracing the source of pre-existing responses. Memory CD4+ clonotypes crossrecognizing SARS-CoV-2 and at least one common cold coronavirus spike were found in 60% to 75% of donors. Significantly weaker SARS-CoV-2-driven expansion was shown by crossreactive clones than by monoreactive clones, consistent with antigenic imprinting. Because the crossreactivity analysis focused on spike protein, crossreactivity against other viral proteins was not assessed.

The CDR3, cysteine through phenylalanine, is 16 amino acids long. Just the 48-base CDR3 DNA is kept, in frame starting at base 1. Compared with germline, V lacks 1 base and J lacks 8 bases; bases without a gene match: 4. CDR1 and CDR2, looked up from the germline V gene, are SGHTA and FQGNSA. Recombination connected TRBV7-2 to TRBJ2-5, and TRBD2 matches 16 of the central bases. The receptor's source is a human donor in good health. Sequenced input: CD4+ T cells from PBMCs, cultured in vitro. The nucleotide sequence reads TGTGCCAGCAGCTTAGTCGGGACTAGCGGGGGGGGAACCCAGTACTTC. Its protein product is CASSLVGTSGGGTQYF.